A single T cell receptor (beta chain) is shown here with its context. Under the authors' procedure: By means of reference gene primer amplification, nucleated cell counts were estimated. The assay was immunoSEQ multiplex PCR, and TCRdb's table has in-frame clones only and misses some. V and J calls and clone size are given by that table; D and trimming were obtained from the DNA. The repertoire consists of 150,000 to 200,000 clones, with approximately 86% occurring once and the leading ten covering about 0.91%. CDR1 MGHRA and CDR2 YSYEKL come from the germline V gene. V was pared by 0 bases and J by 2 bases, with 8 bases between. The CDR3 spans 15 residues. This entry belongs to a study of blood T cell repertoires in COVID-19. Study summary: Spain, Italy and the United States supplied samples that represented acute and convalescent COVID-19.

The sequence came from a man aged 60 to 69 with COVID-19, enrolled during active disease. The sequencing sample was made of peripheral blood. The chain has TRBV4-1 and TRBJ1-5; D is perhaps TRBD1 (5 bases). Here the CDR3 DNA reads TGCGCCAGCAGCCAAGATGGGGCAGGCAATCAGCCCCAGCATTTT. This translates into CASSQDGAGNQPQHF.